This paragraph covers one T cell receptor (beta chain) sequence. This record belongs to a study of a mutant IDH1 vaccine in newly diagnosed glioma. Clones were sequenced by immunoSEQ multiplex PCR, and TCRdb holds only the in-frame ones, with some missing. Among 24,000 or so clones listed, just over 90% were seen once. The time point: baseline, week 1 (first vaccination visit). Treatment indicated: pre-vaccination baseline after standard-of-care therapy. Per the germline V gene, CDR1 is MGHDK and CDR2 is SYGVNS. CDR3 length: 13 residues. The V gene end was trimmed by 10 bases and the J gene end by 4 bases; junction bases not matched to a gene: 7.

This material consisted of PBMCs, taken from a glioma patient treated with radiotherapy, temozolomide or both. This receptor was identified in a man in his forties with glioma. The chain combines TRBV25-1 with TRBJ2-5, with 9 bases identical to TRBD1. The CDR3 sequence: CATGRDRAETQYF. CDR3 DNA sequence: TGTGCCACCGGTCGGGACAGGGCAGAGACCCAGTACTTC.